The T cell receptor (beta chain) described here comes from a study of T cells after yellow fever vaccination. Overall study findings and caveats: A limited proportion of clonotypes was detected within both the CD4 and CD8 compartments.

V was cut by 8 bases and J by 14 bases, with 18 bases left in between. From germline, CDR1 is SQVTM and CDR2 ANQGSEA. This CDR3 contains 11 residues. In making TCR cDNA, 5'RACE template switching added a universal primer site and UMIs to it. TCRdb re-called the 5' RACE reads with MiXCR, one entry per CDR3 protein. The repertoire holds approximately 550,000 distinct CDR3 sequences, with approximately 21% as singletons. This clonotype has a handful of counts. Its antigen remains unknown. The source is a man aged 30 to 45 who received the YFV17D yellow fever vaccine. The sequences come from PBMCs, collected 15 days after the yellow fever booster vaccination. The V gene is TRBV29-1, the J gene TRBJ1-4; D gene ambiguous. The CDR3 region is CSFSSNDRLFF. The CDR3 nucleotides are TGCAGCTTCAGTTCTAACGATAGGCTGTTTTTT.